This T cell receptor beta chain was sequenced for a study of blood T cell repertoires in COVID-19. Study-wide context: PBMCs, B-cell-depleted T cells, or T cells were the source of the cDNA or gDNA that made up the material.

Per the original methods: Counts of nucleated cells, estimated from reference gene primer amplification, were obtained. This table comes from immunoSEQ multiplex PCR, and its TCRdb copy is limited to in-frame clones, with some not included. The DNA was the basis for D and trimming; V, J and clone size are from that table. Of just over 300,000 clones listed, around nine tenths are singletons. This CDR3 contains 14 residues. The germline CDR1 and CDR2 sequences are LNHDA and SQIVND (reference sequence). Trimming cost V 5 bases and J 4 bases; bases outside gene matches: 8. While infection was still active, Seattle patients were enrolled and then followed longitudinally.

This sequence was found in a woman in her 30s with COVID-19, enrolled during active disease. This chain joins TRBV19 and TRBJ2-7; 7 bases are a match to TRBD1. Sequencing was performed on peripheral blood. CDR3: CASSPWDSDYEQYF. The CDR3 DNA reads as TGTGCCAGTAGTCCCTGGGACAGTGATTACGAGCAGTACTTC.